This section outlines one TCR beta chain sequence together with its context. Antigen: not known. The data stem from a study of T cells expressing NK-cell markers. Across the study: Seven sequenced donors out of eight were HCMV-seropositive, one seronegative. Findings and caveats of the study: The HCMV specificity of the expanded NKG2C+ T cell clones stayed unresolved.

Germline CDR1 and CDR2: MGHDK and SYGVNS. This CDR3 is built from 16 residues. TCRdb reprocessed the 5' RACE reads, with one entry per CDR3 protein and no DNA. In all, the sample yields hundreds of thousands of distinct CDR3 sequences. The specimen was blood T cells: a sorted CD56 or NKG2C T cell subset, CD4+ or CD8+ T cells, or bulk PBMC T cells (not recorded which). This sequence joins TRBV25-1 and TRBJ1-1; TCRdb returns TRBD1, unconfirmable since there is no DNA. The sequence was obtained from a man younger than 30 in good health. CDR3 amino acids: CASSEWAAKVVTEAFF.